This TCR beta chain was captured in a study of blood T cell repertoires in COVID-19. Source study methods: For nucleated cells, counts were estimated from reference gene primer amplification. TCRdb's table, derived via immunoSEQ multiplex PCR, lists solely in-frame clones and lacks some. The V and J calls and the clone size are those of that table, but D and trimming were determined from the DNA. The repertoire consists of about 150,000 clones, with 65% to 85% occurring once and the leading ten covering about 5%. Germline V gene lookup returns CDR1 MRHNA and CDR2 SNTAGT. Trimming removed 5 bases from V and 6 bases from J; junction bases left unmatched: 9. This CDR3 region has 15 residues.

The sequence was collected from a woman aged 45-65 years with acute or convalescent COVID-19. The chain has TRBV6-4 and TRBJ2-3, with 9 bases fitting TRBD2. The specimen was peripheral blood. The CDR3 sequence is CASSRAGGQADTQYF. The CDR3 DNA sequence: TGTGCCAGCAGTCGAGCGGGGGGCCAAGCTGATACGCAGTATTTT.